Listed below are T cell receptor beta chains from one sample, sequenced in a study of T cells in Graves' hyperthyroidism and ophthalmopathy. TCRdb re-called the multiplex PCR reads with MiXCR, one entry per CDR3 protein. The sample contains about 600,000 distinct CDR3 sequences, roughly 15% of which appear only once. Sequenced material: blood. The receptors come from a woman aged 35 to 49 with Graves' ophthalmopathy. Each CDR3 is given with its conserved first and last residue. Fields, in order: J gene, D gene, V gene, clone size, CDR3 protein, CDR3 DNA. D genes are given only for firm matches. Rows give clone size only sometimes, using once, few, many, or a class for an expanded clone.

>TRBJ2-5|-|TRBV7-2|many
CASSLAATQETQYF
TGTGCCAGCAGCTTAGCGGCGACCCAAGAGACCCAGTACTTC
>TRBJ1-1|-|TRBV3-1|many
CASSSGRGLNTEAFF
TGTGCCAGCAGCTCCGGGAGGGGCCTGAACACTGAAGCTTTCTTT
>TRBJ1-1|-|TRBV5-1|-
CASSYREDTEAFF
TGCGCCAGCAGTTACAGGGAGGACACTGAAGCTTTCTTT
>TRBJ2-3|TRBD1|TRBV11-2|many
CASSPNGRQGTYGTDTQYF
TGTGCCAGCAGCCCTAATGGACGACAGGGGACATATGGGACAGATACGCAGTATTTT
>TRBJ1-1|-|TRBV19|-
CASSITGGVAEAFF
TGTGCCAGTAGTATCACCGGCGGTGTCGCTGAAGCTTTCTTT
>TRBJ1-2|-|TRBV11-2|many
CASSHVRGGSNYGYTF
TGTGCCAGCAGCCACGTGCGGGGCGGCAGTAACTATGGCTACACCTTC
>TRBJ2-1|-|TRBV3-1|many
CASSQELGSPSYNEQFF
TGTGCCAGCAGCCAAGAACTAGGCAGCCCCTCCTACAATGAGCAGTTCTTC
>TRBJ2-7|-|TRBV4-1|-
CASSQDSISYEQYF
TGCGCCAGCAGCCAAGATTCGATAAGCTACGAGCAGTACTTC
>TRBJ2-7|TRBD1|TRBV9|few
CASSVGDRTEQYF
TGTGCCAGCAGCGTAGGGGACAGGACCGAGCAGTACTTC
>TRBJ2-5|-|TRBV6-5|many
CASSYAQGFETQYF
TGTGCCAGCAGTTACGCTCAGGGATTCGAGACCCAGTACTTC
>TRBJ1-5|TRBD1|TRBV2|few
CASSGVPGQQYSNQPQHF
TGTGCCAGCAGTGGTGTGCCGGGACAGCAATATAGCAATCAGCCCCAGCATTTT
>TRBJ2-1|-|TRBV11-2|-
CASSLVAGRVGEQFF
TGTGCCAGCAGTTTAGTGGCGGGGCGGGTGGGTGAGCAGTTCTTC
>TRBJ2-1|-|TRBV7-2|-
CASSLAGHNEQFF
TGTGCCAGCAGCTTGGCGGGCCACAATGAGCAGTTCTTC
>TRBJ1-3|-|TRBV6-2/TRBV6-3|-
CASSYSIGARASFTGNTIYF
TGTGCCAGCAGTTACTCGATTGGCGCTAGGGCAAGCTTTACTGGAAACACCATATATTTT
>TRBJ2-1|-|TRBV20-1|few
CSARLGGSEQFF
TGCAGTGCTAGATTAGGGGGTAGTGAGCAGTTCTTC
>TRBJ2-1|TRBD1|TRBV12-3/TRBV12-4|-
CASRDRPFNEQFF
TGTGCCAGCCGGGACAGGCCCTTCAATGAGCAGTTCTTC
>TRBJ2-1|-|TRBV12-3/TRBV12-4|many
CASSLTGALYNEQFF
TGTGCCAGCAGTTTAACGGGAGCTTTGTACAATGAGCAGTTCTTC
>TRBJ2-7|-|TRBV6-6|many
CASSYSPVADEQYF
TGTGCCAGCAGTTACTCCCCGGTTGCCGACGAGCAGTACTTC
>TRBJ2-1|-|TRBV2|many
CASYPERVWSGNEQFF
TGTGCCAGCTACCCCGAACGGGTCTGGTCTGGCAATGAGCAGTTCTTC
>TRBJ2-3|TRBD2|TRBV7-8|many
CASSPNSGGADTQYF
TGTGCCAGCAGCCCCAATAGCGGGGGGGCAGATACGCAGTATTTT
>TRBJ1-5|-|TRBV12-3/TRBV12-4|many
CASSFGGFNQPQHF
TGTGCCAGCAGTTTCGGAGGGTTCAATCAGCCCCAGCATTTT
>TRBJ2-2|-|TRBV2|-
CASRARLPGQQTGELFF
TGTGCCAGCAGAGCTAGACTTCCGGGACAACAAACCGGGGAGCTGTTTTTT
>TRBJ1-1|TRBD1|TRBV12-3/TRBV12-4|-
CASSLRTGAEAFF
TGTGCCAGCAGCCTACGGACAGGGGCTGAAGCTTTCTTT
>TRBJ2-5|TRBD1|TRBV2|many
CASFGQGRGGTQYF
TGTGCCAGCTTCGGACAGGGGCGCGGGGGGACCCAGTACTTC
>TRBJ2-3|TRBD1|TRBV6-4|few
CASSDSQGAASDTQYF
TGTGCCAGCAGTGACTCACAGGGGGCTGCCTCAGATACGCAGTATTTT
>TRBJ2-1|TRBD1|TRBV5-1|many
CASSPGTGGNEQFF
TGCGCCAGCAGCCCGGGGACAGGGGGCAATGAGCAGTTCTTC
>TRBJ2-1|TRBD2|TRBV11-2|many
CASSLDLAEGRNNEQFF
TGTGCCAGCAGCTTAGATCTAGCGGAGGGCAGAAACAATGAGCAGTTCTTC
>TRBJ1-4|-|TRBV14|-
CASSRLQGANEKLFF
TGTGCCAGCAGCCGCCTCCAGGGTGCTAATGAAAAACTGTTTTTT
>TRBJ1-2|-|TRBV7-8|many
CASSLVGLPVVSGYTF
TGTGCCAGCAGCTTAGTAGGTCTCCCCGTTGTGAGTGGCTACACCTTC
>TRBJ1-5|-|TRBV20-1|few
CSASRQSGNQPQHF
TGCAGTGCTAGTCGACAGTCTGGCAATCAGCCCCAGCATTTT
>TRBJ1-2|-|TRBV29-1|few
CSVESINYGYTF
TGCAGCGTTGAAAGTATTAACTATGGCTACACCTTC
>TRBJ2-4|-|TRBV11-3|many
CASSLIAKNIQYF
TGTGCCAGCAGCTTAATAGCCAAAAACATTCAGTACTTC
>TRBJ1-2|-|TRBV6-7|-
CASQQGGGYTF
TGTGCCAGCCAACAGGGAGGAGGCTACACCTTC
>TRBJ2-3|TRBD1|TRBV18|many
CASSRDRVTQYF
TGTGCCAGCTCACGCGACAGGGTGACGCAGTATTTT
>TRBJ2-5|-|TRBV11-2|many
CASTLQETQYF
TGTGCCAGCACCCTCCAAGAGACCCAGTACTTC
>TRBJ1-1|-|TRBV4-1|few
CASSQDEGAYTEAFF
TGCGCCAGCAGCCAAGATGAAGGGGCGTACACTGAAGCTTTCTTT